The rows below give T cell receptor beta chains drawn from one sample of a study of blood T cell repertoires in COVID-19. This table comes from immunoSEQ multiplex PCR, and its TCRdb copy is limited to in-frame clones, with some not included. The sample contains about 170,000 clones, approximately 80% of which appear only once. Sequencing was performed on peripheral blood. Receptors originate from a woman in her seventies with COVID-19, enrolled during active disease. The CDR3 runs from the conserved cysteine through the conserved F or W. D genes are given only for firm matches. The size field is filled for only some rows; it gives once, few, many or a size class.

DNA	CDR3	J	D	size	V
TGTGCCAGCAGCCACAGGACTAGCGGGGGGAGCTCCTACAATGAGCAGTTCTTC	CASSHRTSGGSSYNEQFF	TRBJ2-1	TRBD2	-	TRBV3-1/TRBV3-2
TGTGCCAGCAGCTTAGGCTCCAGCGGGAGGTACAGAGATACGCAGTATTTT	CASSLGSSGRYRDTQYF	TRBJ2-3	TRBD2	-	TRBV11-3
TGTGCCAGCAGTTACGAAGGGGTAGGGTTGAACACTGAAGCTTTCTTT	CASSYEGVGLNTEAFF	TRBJ1-1	-	-	TRBV6-5
TGTGCCAGCAGTGGGAGCGGGAGGAACTCCGGGGAGCTGTTTTTT	CASSGSGRNSGELFF	TRBJ2-2	TRBD2	-	TRBV2
TGTGCCAGTTCGGAGACAGGGAGGACCTCCTACAATGAGCAGTTCTTC	CASSETGRTSYNEQFF	TRBJ2-1	-	once	TRBV19
TGTGCCACCAGCAGAGAGGCAGGGTTCGTAAATTCACCCCTCCACTTT	CATSREAGFVNSPLHF	TRBJ1-6	-	-	TRBV15
TGCGCCAGCAGCTTAACTGGGGGGTTCACAGATACGCAGTATTTT	CASSLTGGFTDTQYF	TRBJ2-3	-	-	TRBV5-1
TGCAGCGTTGGAGACAGGGGAATGGGGGGCTACACCTTC	CSVGDRGMGGYTF	TRBJ1-2	TRBD1	-	TRBV29-1
TGTGCCAGCAGTCCTTACACTGAAGCTTTCTTT	CASSPYTEAFF	TRBJ1-1	-	-	TRBV6-6
TGTGCCAGCAGTGAAGCCCCAGGGGCCCAGCCCCAGCATTTT	CASSEAPGAQPQHF	TRBJ1-5	-	once	TRBV2
TGTGCCAGCAGTTTATCTGGGACAGCCTATAATTCACCCCTCCACTTT	CASSLSGTAYNSPLHF	TRBJ1-6	TRBD1	-	TRBV28